These 7 T cell receptor beta chains share one sample of origin, sequenced in a study of cytomegalovirus exposure and HLA in healthy donors. 60 Vbeta and 13 Jbeta primers were used in PCR. Assay: immunoSEQ multiplex PCR; the TCRdb copy retains only in-frame clones and omits some. The sample has 120,000 to 150,000 clones, roughly 80% seen once; the top ten hold about 1.3%. Sequenced sample: PBMCs. The receptors shown here come from a female donor in good health and CMV-seronegative.

The chain recombines TRBV2 with TRBJ2-5; TRBD2 agrees at 8 bases. The J call may be mistaken, given a closer DNA end match to TRBJ2-7. CDR1 is SNHLY and CDR2 is FYNNEI in the germline V gene. This CDR3 region has 16 residues. The CDR3 sequence is CASSDGREVSLGEQYF. Here the CDR3 DNA reads TGTGCCAGCAGTGATGGGCGGGAGGTGAGCTTGGGCGAGCAGTACTTC.

J is TRBJ1-1 and V is TRBV11-3, with 7 bases aligning to TRBD1. Germline values: CDR1 SGHNT, CDR2 YENEEA. The CDR3 extends over 12 amino acids. Unmatched junction bases numbered 4, after V lost 5 bases and J lost 7 bases. As DNA, the CDR3 is TGTGCCAGCAGCGCACGACAGGGTGAAGCTTTCTTT. Translated, it gives CASSARQGEAFF.

Remarks on this clone: As the CDR3 is not closed by the conserved phenylalanine or tryptophan, this likely results from a read error. The CDR3 region is CSVDLGGVNTEAFV. In DNA, the CDR3 is TGCAGCGTTGATTTAGGCGGGGTGAACACTGAAGCTTTCGTT. The rearrangement links TRBV29-1 to TRBJ1-1, with D hard to call. CDR1 is SQVTM and CDR2 is ANQGSEA in the germline V gene. CDR3 length: 14 amino acids. Trimming stripped 3 bases from V and 0 bases from J, with 11 bases between.

The chain combines TRBV9 with TRBJ2-7; 9 bases are shared with TRBD1. The CDR3 totals 15 residues. V was clipped by 2 bases and J by 2 bases; unmatched bases: 5. The germline CDR1 and CDR2 sequences are SGDLS and YYNGEE. The CDR3 nucleotides read TGTGCCAGCAGCGTCGGGACAGGGAACACCTACGAGCAGTACTTC. This translates into CASSVGTGNTYEQYF. The full variable domain, completed using reference TRBV9 and TRBJ2-7, is DSGVTQTPKHLITATGQRVTLRCSPRSGDLSVYWYQQSLDQGLQFLIQYYNGEERAKGNILERFSAQQFPDLHSELNLSSLELGDSALYFCASSVGTGNTYEQYFGPGTRLTVT.

The chain links TRBV25-1 to TRBJ2-2, with a possible D match to TRBD1 (6 bases). CDR1 and CDR2 from the germline V gene are MGHDK and SYGVNS. Between the trimmed V and J ends, which lost 2 bases and 6 bases, there was a span of 13 bases. This CDR3 contains 15 residues. The CDR3 spells CASSEHHRVSGELFF. DNA for the CDR3: TGTGCCAGCAGTGAACACCACAGGGTCTCCGGGGAGCTGTTTTTT.

This clone showed up just a few times. The rearrangement joins TRBV28 to TRBJ2-7; 8 bases line up with TRBD1. The CDR3 extends over 15 amino acids. V dropped 5 bases and J dropped 0; count of bases not matched to a gene: 6. CDR1 and CDR2 (germline): MDHEN, SYDVKM. In nucleotides, the CDR3 is TGTGCCAGCAGTACGGACAGGGCCGACTCCTACGAGCAGTACTTC. The encoded protein is CASSTDRADSYEQYF.

V gene TRBV18 combines with J gene TRBJ2-7, with a possible D match to TRBD2 (7 bases). Germline V gene lookup returns CDR1 KGHSH and CDR2 LQKENI. The CDR3 length is 14 residues. Trimming removed 6 bases from V and 3 bases from J, with 15 bases in between. CDR3 DNA sequence: TGTGCCAGCTCGGGATGGGGGGGCAGCTACGAGCAGTACTTC. Protein product: CASSGWGGSYEQYF. Combining the CDR3 with reference TRBV18 and TRBJ2-7 gives the whole variable domain NAGVMQNPRHLVRRRGQEARLRCSPMKGHSHVYWYRQLPEEGLKFMVYLQKENIIDESGMPKERFSAEFPKEGPSILRIQQVVRGDSAAYFCASSGWGGSYEQYFGPGTRLTVT.